The clone carrying this TCR beta chain was seen ten or more times. Its antigen is currently unknown. Each TCR cDNA library carried sample-specific barcodes on both ends. TCRdb re-analysed the 5' RACE reads in MiXCR, keeping a single row per CDR3 protein. This table has roughly 340,000 distinct CDR3 sequences, approximately 30% appearing once. The data are from a study of identical twins' blood T cells. Study-level information: About 6 alpha and about 6 beta libraries together yielded tens of millions of reads.

Between the trimmed V and J ends, which lost 4 bases and 6 bases, there was a span of 19 bases. Looked up from germline, CDR1 is SGHVS and CDR2 is FNYEAQ. CDR3 size: 16 residues. Broader study findings: Twin repertoire similarity may partly reflect shared environment.

This clonotype originated in a woman between 18 and 49 years old in good health. Input material: PBMCs. This chain joins TRBV7-6 and TRBJ2-1; no clear D gene. The CDR3 here is CASSYWSVELSNEQFF. CDR3 bases: TGTGCCAGCAGCTATTGGAGTGTTGAACTATCCAATGAGCAGTTCTTC.